This T cell receptor (beta chain) was found in a study of T cell responses to AZD1222 COVID-19 vaccine. V was trimmed by 0 bases and J by 5 bases, leaving 7 bases between them. Germline assignment: CDR1 MGHRA and CDR2 YSYEKL. This CDR3 is 13 amino acids long. Generated by immunoSEQ multiplex PCR, the TCRdb table keeps only in-frame clones and is missing some. The profile shows roughly 150,000 clones, about 90% of them singletons. The chain recombines TRBV4-1 with TRBJ1-2; weak D call: TRBD1 (5 bases). The sample in question was peripheral blood, obtained 28 days after the second AZD1222 dose. The clonotype originates from an adult who received the AZD1222 COVID-19 vaccine. CDR3 residues: CASSQEAGYGYTF. The CDR3 bases are TGCGCCAGCAGCCAAGAGGCAGGGTATGGCTACACCTTC.